These 23 T cell receptor beta chains were all obtained from the same sample, sequenced in a study of T cell repertoires in cytomegalovirus infection. The antigens these receptors bind are not known. TCRdb redid the calling of the reads with MiXCR, one entry per CDR3 protein. Among around 300,000 distinct CDR3 sequences listed, 20% to 25% were seen once. Sequencing used cultured PBMCs, obtained from culture after CMV antigen stimulation. Every receptor here comes from a human donor in good health (CMV status not recorded). Some clones in this sample may be carry-over from other donors' samples.

The chain combines TRBV7-9 with TRBJ1-1, with no clear D. V shed 3 bases and J shed 7 bases, with 12 bases lying between them. CDR1 is SEHNR and CDR2 is FQNEAQ in the germline V gene (reference sequence). CDR3 length equals 13 residues. CDR3 amino acids: CASSFFKTHEAFF. As DNA, the CDR3 is TGTGCCAGCAGCTTTTTTAAAACGCATGAAGCTTTCTTT.

This rearrangement joins TRBV12-3 or TRBV12-4 to TRBJ1-1; TRBD1 matches 8 bases. V lost 3 bases to trimming and J lost 6 bases; unmatched junction nucleotides: 12. This CDR3 region has 16 residues. CDR3 nucleotides: TGTGCCAGCAGTTTTTCAGGGGGCAGGGGAGACTCTGAAGCTTTCTTT. It encodes CASSFSGGRGDSEAFF.

V gene TRBV6-2 or TRBV6-3 combines with J gene TRBJ2-1, with D hard to call. Germline V gene data show CDR1 as MNHEY and CDR2 as SVGEGT. V lost 4 bases, J lost 4 bases, and 5 bases lay in between. The CDR3 spans 12 residues. CDR3 region: CASSSAYNEQFF. The CDR3 DNA reads TGTGCCAGCAGTTCTGCATACAATGAGCAGTTCTTC.

In this sample, this clonotype turned up a few times. V gene TRBV20-1 combines with J gene TRBJ2-3; 11 nucleotides line up with TRBD2. The CDR3 length is 15 residues. The junction had 6 bases not matched to a gene; V was cut back by 3 bases and J by 4 bases. Germline loops: CDR1 DFQATT, CDR2 SNEGSKA (reference sequence). CDR3 DNA sequence: TGCAGTGCTAGCACTAGCGGGAGTGGGTCAGATACGCAGTATTTT. The encoded protein is CSASTSGSGSDTQYF.

Points on this clonotype: A read error may explain this, as a much larger clone is one base away. The CDR3 coding sequence is TGTGCCAGCAGCCAACGTGGTTCGGGGAGGGACTATGGCTACACCTTC. Encoded protein: CASSQRGSGRDYGYTF. The chain has TRBV7-1 and TRBJ1-2; D remains unclear. TRBV7-1 is assigned to the ORF class and has an uncertain function. Between the trimmed V and J ends, which lost 5 bases and 3 bases, there was a span of 19 bases. CDR3 length: 16 amino acids.

This clonotype was observed a few times. The chain carries TRBV28 and TRBJ2-7; D remains ambiguous. Per germline, CDR1 MDHEN and CDR2 SYDVKM. The CDR3 runs 12 residues. V was cut by 3 bases and J by 6 bases, with 9 bases left in between. The CDR3 DNA sequence: TGTGCCAGCAGTTTCGGTGCTACCGAGCAGTACTTC. Translation: CASSFGATEQYF.

The chain carries TRBV6-2 or TRBV6-3 and TRBJ2-1; D unclear. Germline CDR1 and CDR2: MNHEY and SVGEGT. The CDR3 is made up of 13 amino acids. V was shortened by 2 bases and J by 8 bases, with 10 bases between the two germline ends. CDR3 sequence reads: CASSYVLSDEQFF. CDR3 DNA sequence: TGTGCCAGCAGTTACGTCCTGTCGGATGAGCAGTTCTTC.

This clonotype was picked up many times. The chain has TRBV7-2 and TRBJ2-5; D assignment may be TRBD1 or TRBD2 (5 bases each). This CDR3 contains 13 residues. Trimming shortened V by 3 bases and J by 5 bases, and 10 bases separated the two germline ends. Germline loops: CDR1 SGHTA, CDR2 FQGNSA. The CDR3 DNA reads as TGTGCCAGCAGCTTGGGAAGGGACGAGACCCAGTACTTC. Translating it yields CASSLGRDETQYF.

This clonotype appeared many times. In DNA, the CDR3 is TGTGCCAGCAGCTTAGGTGTAGGGGTGGCAAACATTCAGTACTTC. Residues: CASSLGVGVANIQYF. J is TRBJ2-4 and V is TRBV7-2, with D tentatively TRBD1 (5 bases). The CDR3 totals 15 residues. Germline CDR1 is SGHTA and CDR2 is FQGNSA. The V gene lost 1 base and the J gene lost 6 bases, with 13 bases spanning the gap. Full variable domain (remainder filled in from reference TRBV7-2 and TRBJ2-4): GAGVSQSPSNKVTEKGKDVELRCDPISGHTALYWYRQSLGQGLEFLIYFQGNSAPDKSGLPSDRFSAERTGGSVSTLTIQRTQQEDSAVYLCASSLGVGVANIQYFGAGTRLSVL.

The V and J genes are TRBV7-6 and TRBJ1-4; possible D gene TRBD1, 5 bases. Trimming pared 5 bases from V and 7 bases from J, leaving 14 bases between. The CDR3 has 14 amino acids. Per germline, CDR1 SGHVS and CDR2 FNYEAQ. The CDR3 coding sequence is TGTGCCAGCAGCATCAGGGTAGAAGGTGAAAAACTGTTTTTT. This codes for CASSIRVEGEKLFF.

This clonotype was counted ten times or more. The chain employs TRBV10-3 and TRBJ1-1; a possible D gene is TRBD1 (6 bases). The CDR3 contains 13 residues. The V end lost 7 bases, the J end lost 0 bases, and 9 bases lay between the germline ends. The germline gives CDR1 ENHRY, CDR2 SYGVKD. The CDR3 sequence is CAIMDRLNTEAFF. The CDR3 coding sequence is TGTGCCATCATGGACAGATTGAACACTGAAGCTTTCTTT.

This clonotype showed up many times. This sequence joins TRBV7-2 and TRBJ2-3; 9 nucleotides agree with TRBD2. This CDR3 has 15 amino acids. Per germline, CDR1 SGHTA and CDR2 FQGNSA. Losses at the gene ends were 6 bases for V and 0 bases for J; bases not matched to a gene: 4. CDR3 sequence reads: CASRSGTSSTDTQYF. As DNA, the CDR3 is TGTGCCAGCAGATCCGGGACTAGCAGCACAGATACGCAGTATTTT.

This chain uses TRBV28 with TRBJ2-5; no clear D gene. The ends were cut back, 1 base at V and 2 bases at J, with 11 bases in the middle. This CDR3 is 15 amino acids long. Germline V lookup: CDR1 MDHEN, CDR2 SYDVKM. CDR3 residues: CASSLYHPAQETQYF. The CDR3 DNA reads as TGTGCCAGCAGTTTATACCACCCCGCTCAAGAGACCCAGTACTTC.

The chain is built from TRBV4-3 and TRBJ2-5; possible D gene TRBD1, 5 bases. CDR3 length: 15 residues. Looked up from germline, CDR1 is LGHNA and CDR2 is YSLEER. The V gene lost 1 base and the J gene lost 1 base, with 10 bases spanning the gap. The CDR3 loop is CASSQGKGVQETQYF. CDR3 sequence (DNA): TGCGCCAGCAGCCAAGGGAAAGGGGTCCAAGAGACCCAGTACTTC.

On this clonotype itself: Being one base from a much bigger clone, this may be a read error. The final CDR3 position lacks the conserved phenylalanine or tryptophan, pointing to a likely read error. The chain couples TRBV7-8 to TRBJ2-2; TRBD2 matches 10 bases. CDR1 is SGHVS, CDR2 FQNEAQ, per germline. Losses at the gene ends were 4 bases for V and 1 base for J; bases not matched to a gene: 6. This CDR3 spans 17 amino acids. CDR3 DNA: TGTGCCAGCAGCTCCCGGACTAGCGGCAAGAACACCGGGGAGCTGTTTCTT. Translated, it gives CASSSRTSGKNTGELFL.

In its sample, this clonotype was seen many times. The chain joins TRBV19 to TRBJ2-4; no reliable D call. CDR1 LNHDA and CDR2 SQIVND come from the germline V gene (reference sequence). There are 18 residues in the CDR3. V gave up 3 bases and J gave up 2 bases, with 20 bases separating them. The CDR3 is CASSISAQSNYPKNIQYF. The CDR3 DNA sequence: TGTGCCAGTAGTATCTCCGCACAATCCAACTATCCCAAAAACATTCAGTACTTC.

This clonotype occurred a few times. This chain joins TRBV2 and TRBJ1-6, with D possibly being TRBD1 (6 bases). This CDR3 has 15 amino acids. Between the trimmed V and J ends, which lost 6 bases and 7 bases, there was a span of 16 bases. Germline lookup yields CDR1 SNHLY and CDR2 FYNNEI. DNA for the CDR3: TGTGCCAGCAGCGGGACACGTAGAAGGAATTCACCCCTCCACTTT. This sequence encodes CASSGTRRRNSPLHF.

This clonotype was observed many times. The chain joins TRBV9 to TRBJ1-3; D is uncertain. CDR1 is SGDLS and CDR2 is YYNGEE in the germline V gene. This CDR3 has 13 residues. V was pared by 1 base and J by 2 bases, with 4 bases between. The CDR3 nucleotides are TGTGCCAGCAGCGTAAACCCTGGAAACACCATATATTTT. It encodes CASSVNPGNTIYF. The full variable domain, in which reference TRBV9 and TRBJ1-3 provide the parts outside the CDR3, is DSGVTQTPKHLITATGQRVTLRCSPRSGDLSVYWYQQSLDQGLQFLIQYYNGEERAKGNILERFSAQQFPDLHSELNLSSLELGDSALYFCASSVNPGNTIYFGEGSWLTVV.

This clonotype was seen a few times. This chain joins TRBV20-1 and TRBJ2-1, with 12 bases aligning to TRBD2. This CDR3 is built from 17 residues. The V gene end was trimmed by 3 bases and the J gene end by 8 bases; junction bases not matched to a gene: 14. Germline lookup yields CDR1 DFQATT and CDR2 SNEGSKA (reference sequence). CDR3 protein: CSASPDRTSGISYEQFF. CDR3 nucleotides: TGCAGTGCTAGCCCTGATAGGACTAGCGGGATTAGCTATGAGCAGTTCTTC.

This clonotype has a handful of counts. This sequence joins TRBV7-2 and TRBJ1-2; no reliable D call. V was pared by 2 bases and J by 8 bases, with 12 bases between. The CDR3 is made up of 13 amino acids. The germline V gene has CDR1 SGHTA and CDR2 FQGNSA. CDR3 region: CASSLPPASGYTF. CDR3 DNA: TGTGCCAGCAGCTTACCGCCAGCTTCGGGCTACACCTTC.

The chain joins TRBV19 to TRBJ2-3; D may be TRBD2 (6 bases). The germline CDR1 and CDR2 sequences are LNHDA and SQIVND (reference sequence). The CDR3 has 14 residues. V was shortened by 1 base and J by 6 bases, with 11 bases between the two germline ends. In nucleotides, the CDR3 is TGTGCCAGTAGTATAGCGGGAGCTGGTGATACGCAGTATTTT. Translated, it gives CASSIAGAGDTQYF.

This clonotype was counted at least ten times. This chain connects TRBV7-2 to TRBJ1-6, with TRBD1 matching 7 bases. V gave up 5 bases and J gave up 7 bases; unmatched junction bases: 17. This CDR3 comprises 18 residues. CDR1 SGHTA and CDR2 FQGNSA come from the germline V gene. This chain's CDR3 is CASSTPLTGKVGNSPLHF. The DNA for the CDR3 is TGTGCCAGCAGCACGCCCCTGACAGGGAAGGTCGGGAATTCACCCCTCCACTTT.

This clonotype was counted at least ten times. V and J are TRBV7-9 and TRBJ1-2; TRBD1 is a possible D gene (6 bases). There are 14 residues in the CDR3. V lost 5 bases to trimming and J lost 3 bases, with 13 bases between them. Germline CDR1 reads SEHNR; CDR2 reads FQNEAQ (reference sequence). This chain's CDR3 is CASSGGHEDYGYTF. The CDR3 nucleotides read TGTGCCAGCAGCGGGGGGCATGAGGACTATGGCTACACCTTC.